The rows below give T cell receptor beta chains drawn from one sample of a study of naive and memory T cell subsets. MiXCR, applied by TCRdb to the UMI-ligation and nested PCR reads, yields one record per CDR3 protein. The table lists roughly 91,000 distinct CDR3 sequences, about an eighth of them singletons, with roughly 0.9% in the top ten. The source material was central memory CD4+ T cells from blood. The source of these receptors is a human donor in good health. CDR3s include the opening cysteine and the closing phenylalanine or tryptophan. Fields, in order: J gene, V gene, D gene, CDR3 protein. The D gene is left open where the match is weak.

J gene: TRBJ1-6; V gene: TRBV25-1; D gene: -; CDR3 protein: CASSISPGVGALHF
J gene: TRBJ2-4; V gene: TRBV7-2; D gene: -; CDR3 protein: CASSPPSTGGVGKNIQYF
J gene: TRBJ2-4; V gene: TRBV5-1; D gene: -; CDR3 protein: CASSFGTGAKNIQYF
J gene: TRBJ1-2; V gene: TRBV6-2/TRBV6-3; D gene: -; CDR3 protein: CASSYGGEAAIYGYTF
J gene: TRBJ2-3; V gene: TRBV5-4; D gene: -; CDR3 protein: CASSPQDYQQVDTQYF
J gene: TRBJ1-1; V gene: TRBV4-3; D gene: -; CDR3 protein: CASSQDGAGSNTEAFF
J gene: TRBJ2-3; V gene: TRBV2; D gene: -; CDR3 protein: CASSDTATAWVDTQYF
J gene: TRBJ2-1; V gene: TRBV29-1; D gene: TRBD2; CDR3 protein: CSVDRSSGNYNEQFF
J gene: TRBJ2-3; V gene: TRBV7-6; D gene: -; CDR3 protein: CASSLGRSTDTQYF
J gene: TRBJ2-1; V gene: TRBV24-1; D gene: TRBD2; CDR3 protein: CATSDTSTASGTYNEQFF
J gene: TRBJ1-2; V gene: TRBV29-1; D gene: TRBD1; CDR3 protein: CSVRQGAQGYTF
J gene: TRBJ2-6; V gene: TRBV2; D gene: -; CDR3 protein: CASRSGVGANVLTF
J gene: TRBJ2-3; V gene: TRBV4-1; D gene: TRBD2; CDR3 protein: CASSRRLAALDTQYF
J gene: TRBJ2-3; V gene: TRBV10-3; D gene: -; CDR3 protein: CAISLGGRTSTDTQYF
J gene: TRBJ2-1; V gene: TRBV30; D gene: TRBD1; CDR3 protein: CAWSVLGGQGRNEQFF
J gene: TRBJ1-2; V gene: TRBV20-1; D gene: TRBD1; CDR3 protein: CSATPDRKVGYGYTF
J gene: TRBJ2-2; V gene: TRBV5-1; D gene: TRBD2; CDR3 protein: CASSPDSGIGTGELFF
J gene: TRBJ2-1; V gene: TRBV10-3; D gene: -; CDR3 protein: CAISEPWTGNEQFF
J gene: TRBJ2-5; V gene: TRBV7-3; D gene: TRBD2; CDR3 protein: CASRPGLADQETQYF
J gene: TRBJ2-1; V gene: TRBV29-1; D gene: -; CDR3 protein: CSASRELYNEQFF
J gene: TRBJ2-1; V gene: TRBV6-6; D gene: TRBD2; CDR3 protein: CASNRAGGPHEQFF
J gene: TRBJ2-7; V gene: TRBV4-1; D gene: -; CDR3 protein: CASSHGSSYEQYF
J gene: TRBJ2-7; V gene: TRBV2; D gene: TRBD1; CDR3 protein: CASSSRDRGREYF
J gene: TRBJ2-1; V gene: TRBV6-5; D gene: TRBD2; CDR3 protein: CASSHGLAGVSEGSNEQFF
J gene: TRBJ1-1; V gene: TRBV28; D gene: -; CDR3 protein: CASSPPRGTSEAFF
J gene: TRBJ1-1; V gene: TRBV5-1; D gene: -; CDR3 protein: CASSDPGNTEAFF
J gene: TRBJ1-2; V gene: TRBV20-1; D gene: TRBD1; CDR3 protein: CSARKPGQQYGYTF